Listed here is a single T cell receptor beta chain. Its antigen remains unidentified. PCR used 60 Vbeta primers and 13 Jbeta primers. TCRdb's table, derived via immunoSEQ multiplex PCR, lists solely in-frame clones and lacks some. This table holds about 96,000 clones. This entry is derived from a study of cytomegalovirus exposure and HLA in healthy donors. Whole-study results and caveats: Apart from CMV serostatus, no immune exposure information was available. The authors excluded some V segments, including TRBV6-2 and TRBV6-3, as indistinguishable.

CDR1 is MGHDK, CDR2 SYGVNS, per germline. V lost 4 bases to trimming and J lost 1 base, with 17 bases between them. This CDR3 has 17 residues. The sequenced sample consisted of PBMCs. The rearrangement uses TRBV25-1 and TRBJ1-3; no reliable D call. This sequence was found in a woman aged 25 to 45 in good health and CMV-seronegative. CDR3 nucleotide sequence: TGTGCCAGCAGTGGAGCCCCACCGGTCTTGTCTGGAAACACCATATATTTT. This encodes CASSGAPPVLSGNTIYF.